This note documents a single T cell receptor (beta chain) sequence. Antigen specificity is unknown. Indicated time point: week 35, safety follow-up. Each dose of the vaccine consisted of 300 ug of mutant IDH1 20-mer peptide, with topical imiquimod. This entry is derived from a study of a mutant IDH1 vaccine in newly diagnosed glioma. Per germline, CDR1 SEHNR and CDR2 FQNEAQ (reference sequence). This CDR3 has 12 amino acids. The ends were cut back, 10 bases at V and 0 bases at J, with 4 bases in the middle. The assay was immunoSEQ multiplex PCR, and TCRdb's table has in-frame clones only and misses some. The data contain 40,000 to 45,000 clones, roughly 80% of them singletons.

Sequenced material: PBMCs, taken from a glioma patient whose treatment included an IDH1 peptide vaccine. This chain links TRBV7-9 with TRBJ2-6; the D is unclear. This clonotype was obtained from a woman aged 50 to 60 with glioma. The CDR3 loop is CATSSGANVLTF. The CDR3 nucleotides read TGTGCCACCTCCTCTGGGGCCAACGTCCTGACTTTC.